Listed here are 11 T cell receptor beta chains from one sample, sequenced in a study of blood T cell repertoires in COVID-19 (dated by TCRdb to 2019 to 2021). The library was produced with the immunoSEQ multiplex PCR assay. The table comes from immuneACCESS by way of TCRdb, which keeps in-frame sequences with V and J called. Part of the clones is missing from these tables; in studies checked, under half for an unresolved V gene and the rest for unknown reasons. Here the sample has approximately 130,000 clones; 85% to 90% occur a single time. Of the sample, 1.5% falls within the top ten clones. Sequenced sample: peripheral blood. The receptors were sampled from a human donor in a cohort sampled during active COVID-19.

The J gene is TRBJ1-1, the V gene TRBV4-1; TRBD1 matches at 12 bases. Germline V gene lookup returns CDR1 MGHRA and CDR2 YSYEKL. The CDR3 runs 18 residues. The J segment lost 4 bases and the V segment lost 0 bases, leaving 9 bases of the junction unmatched. Written as DNA, the CDR3 is TGCGCCAGCAGCCAAGATCGATGGGACAGGGGGCCGGGCACTGAAGCTTTCTTT. It is translated as CASSQDRWDRGPGTEAFF.

The chain combines TRBV3-1 (or the pseudogene TRBV3-2) with TRBJ2-7; possible D gene TRBD1, 5 bases. The germline V and J ends were trimmed by 0 bases and 5 bases, with 14 bases remaining between them. The CDR3 spans 15 residues. Germline CDR1 reads LGHDT; CDR2 reads YNNKEL (reference sequence). The CDR3: CASSQDQGNWDEQYF. In nucleotides, the CDR3 is TGTGCCAGCAGCCAAGATCAGGGTAATTGGGACGAGCAGTACTTC.

The genes are TRBV30 and TRBJ2-1; maybe TRBD1 (6 bases). CDR3 length equals 17 residues. V gave up 0 bases and J gave up 1 base, with 16 bases separating them. CDR1 GTSNPN and CDR2 SVGIG come from the germline V gene (reference sequence). DNA of the CDR3: TGTGCCTGGAGTGTACCACACAGGGCGTTATCCTACAATGAGCAGTTCTTC. Residues: CAWSVPHRALSYNEQFF.

This sequence joins TRBV7-9 and TRBJ2-5; possibly TRBD1 for D (5 bases). The V gene's germline CDR1 is SEHNR and CDR2 FQNEAQ (reference sequence). The V end was cut by 6 bases, the J end by 2 bases, with 13 bases between. The CDR3 consists of 14 residues. CDR3 in amino acids: CASSPRTPQETQYF. The CDR3 nucleotides read TGTGCCAGCAGTCCTCGGACACCTCAAGAGACCCAGTACTTC. The entire variable domain, with the rest obtained from reference TRBV7-9 and TRBJ2-5, is as follows: DTGVSQNPRHKITKRGQNVTFRCDPISEHNRLYWYRQTLGQGPEFLTYFQNEAQLEKSRLLSDRFSAERPKGSFSTLEIQRTEQGDSAMYLCASSPRTPQETQYFGPGTRLLVL.

The chain combines TRBV30 with TRBJ2-7; possible D gene TRBD1, 6 bases. The germline V gene encodes CDR1 GTSNPN and CDR2 SVGIG (reference sequence). This CDR3 has 14 amino acids. V was clipped by 4 bases and J by 2 bases, with 15 bases between them. The CDR3 reads CAWTEWDKPYEQYF. The CDR3 region has the DNA TGTGCCTGGACCGAATGGGACAAACCCTACGAGCAGTACTTC.

This sequence joins TRBV5-5 and TRBJ2-7, with D unclear. Per germline, CDR1 SGHKS and CDR2 YYEKEE (reference sequence). The CDR3 is 12 residues long. V lost 0 bases, J lost 5 bases, and 6 bases lay in between. The CDR3 loop is CASSLVLHEQYF. The CDR3 nucleotides are TGTGCCAGCAGCTTGGTTCTACACGAGCAGTACTTC.

The genes are TRBV28 and TRBJ1-5; the D gene is possibly TRBD1 (5 bases). CDR1 and CDR2 from the germline V gene are MDHEN and SYDVKM. Trimming took 3 bases from V and 7 from J, leaving 22 bases between them. This CDR3 comprises 17 residues. CDR3 DNA: TGTGCCAGCAGTTTCCCCGACCGCGGGGGAGGATGGCAGCCCCAGCATTTT. Its translation is CASSFPDRGGGWQPQHF.

Only one count was recorded for this clone. The V and J genes are TRBV9 and TRBJ2-3, with 9 bases matching TRBD2. With V trimmed by 1 base and J by 4 bases, 7 bases remained unmatched. There are 16 residues in the CDR3. CDR1 and CDR2 (germline): SGDLS, YYNGEE. The CDR3 spells CASSVISGSTADTQYF. CDR3 bases: TGTGCCAGCAGCGTAATTAGCGGGAGTACCGCAGATACGCAGTATTTT.

CDR3 residues: CASSLERTSGLSYEQYF. The CDR3 region has the DNA TGTGCCAGCAGCTTAGAGAGGACTAGCGGGTTATCCTACGAGCAGTACTTC. The chain uses TRBV13 and TRBJ2-7, with 11 bases fitting TRBD2. Looked up from germline, CDR1 is PRHDT and CDR2 is FYEKMQ (reference sequence). The CDR3 runs to 17 residues. V was pared by 1 base and J by 1 base, with 6 bases of the junction left unmatched.

The V call is TRBV13, the J call TRBJ2-7; 8 bases are a match to TRBD1. Germline values: CDR1 PRHDT, CDR2 FYEKMQ (reference sequence). V trimming: 4 bases; J trimming: 2 bases; junction bases outside the gene matches: 4. The CDR3 sequence is 14 residues long. The CDR3 region is CASSYTGGTYEQYF. CDR3 nucleotide sequence: TGTGCCAGCAGCTACACAGGGGGAACCTACGAGCAGTACTTC.

This chain uses TRBV28 with TRBJ2-2, with D perhaps TRBD2 (5 bases). Germline values: CDR1 MDHEN, CDR2 SYDVKM. This CDR3 has 14 residues. V was pared by 5 bases and J by 0 bases, with 7 bases between. The CDR3 bases are TGTGCCAGCAGTCTGAGGGCGAACACCGGGGAGCTGTTTTTT. It yields the protein CASSLRANTGELFF.